A single sample gave rise to the 11 T cell receptor beta chains below, sequenced in a study of memory B cells and T cells in multiple sclerosis. Data came from immunoSEQ multiplex PCR; TCRdb stores just in-frame clones and leaves some out. The sample carries roughly 12,000 clones, around four fifths recorded once. Stimulus-free culture yielded autoproliferating CFSE-dim and non-proliferating CFSE-high T cells, each sequenced separately. Cultures began with roughly 5x10^7 CFSE-labeled PBMCs, unstimulated for 7 to 8 days, with replicate wells pooled. These TCRs' antigens remain unknown. The material sequenced was PBMCs from blood kept in culture. These receptors came from a human donor with multiple sclerosis.

The table lists this clone with a count of one. This chain joins TRBV2 and TRBJ1-1; 8 bases map to TRBD1. V trimming: 5 bases; J trimming: 5 bases; junction bases outside the gene matches: 7. This CDR3 comprises 14 residues. Germline values: CDR1 SNHLY, CDR2 FYNNEI. The CDR3: CASSPGGGGTEAFF. CDR3 in DNA: TGTGCCAGCAGTCCAGGGGGCGGAGGAACTGAAGCTTTCTTT. Full variable domain (remainder filled in from reference TRBV2 and TRBJ1-1): EPEVTQTPSHQVTQMGQEVILRCVPISNHLYFYWYRQILGQKVEFLVSFYNNEISEKSEIFDDQFSVERPDGSNFTLKIRSTKLEDSAMYFCASSPGGGGTEAFFGQGTRLTVV.

The chain's CDR3 is CASSYSTNTEAFF. As DNA, the CDR3 is TGTGCCAGCAGTTATTCGACGAACACTGAAGCTTTCTTT. V gene TRBV6-5 combines with J gene TRBJ1-1, with no clear D. The V gene's germline CDR1 is MNHEY and CDR2 SVGAGI. Trimming shortened V by 3 bases and J by 1 base, and 6 bases separated the two germline ends. The CDR3 has 13 residues.

This chain connects TRBV27 to TRBJ1-1; no definite D call. Trimming cost V 3 bases and J 4 bases, with 3 bases left between them. Germline CDR1 and CDR2: MNHEY and SMNVEV (reference sequence). This CDR3 region has 11 residues. The CDR3 DNA reads TGTGCCAGCAGTTTTAGCACTGAAGCTTTCTTT. Translated: CASSFSTEAFF.

CDR3 coding DNA: TGTGCCAGTAGTATCGGGGGGTTTACCGGGGAGCTGTTTTTT. This codes for CASSIGGFTGELFF. The chain couples TRBV19 to TRBJ2-2; 7 bases line up with TRBD2. The germline gives CDR1 LNHDA, CDR2 SQIVND (reference sequence). V gave up 3 bases and J gave up 5 bases; unmatched junction bases: 3. The length of the CDR3 is 14 residues.

The V and J genes are TRBV2 and TRBJ2-1, with 11 bases matching TRBD2. Per the germline V gene, CDR1 is SNHLY and CDR2 is FYNNEI. Losses at the gene ends were 7 bases for V and 8 bases for J; bases not matched to a gene: 10. This CDR3 is 15 amino acids long. The CDR3 loop is CASTAEGLADHEQFF. CDR3 DNA: TGTGCCAGCACCGCCGAGGGACTAGCGGACCATGAGCAGTTCTTC. Full variable domain (rest looked up from reference TRBV2 and TRBJ2-1): EPEVTQTPSHQVTQMGQEVILRCVPISNHLYFYWYRQILGQKVEFLVSFYNNEISEKSEIFDDQFSVERPDGSNFTLKIRSTKLEDSAMYFCASTAEGLADHEQFFGPGTRLTVL.

V and J are TRBV6-1 and TRBJ1-1; 8 bases match TRBD1. CDR1 is MNHNS, CDR2 SASEGT, per germline. Trimming took 6 bases from V and 4 from J; bases not matched to a gene: 4. CDR3 length equals 13 residues. CDR3 protein: CASRETGATEAFF. The CDR3 DNA is TGTGCCAGCAGAGAGACAGGGGCCACTGAAGCTTTCTTT.

This clone was recorded once. CDR3 region: CASSLAKKGDRGSYNEQFF. The CDR3 DNA reads as TGCGCCAGCAGCTTGGCGAAAAAAGGTGACAGGGGGTCCTACAATGAGCAGTTCTTC. The chain couples TRBV5-1 to TRBJ2-1; 9 bases are a match to TRBD1. This CDR3 comprises 19 residues. V lost 0 bases to trimming and J lost 1 base; unmatched junction nucleotides: 11. Germline V lookup: CDR1 SGHRS, CDR2 YFSETQ.

The rearrangement uses TRBV28 and TRBJ1-4, with D unclear. Trimming stripped 2 bases from V and 1 base from J, with 11 bases between. This CDR3 comprises 16 residues. CDR1 MDHEN and CDR2 SYDVKM come from the germline V gene. The CDR3 here is CASSLTPRGTNEKLFF. The CDR3 region has the DNA TGTGCCAGCAGTTTAACCCCCCGGGGAACTAATGAAAAACTGTTTTTT.

The CDR3 sequence is CASSFLGEFYEQYF. CDR3 bases: TGTGCCAGCAGTTTTTTAGGGGAGTTCTACGAGCAGTACTTC. The rearrangement uses TRBV28 and TRBJ2-7; either TRBD1 or TRBD2 may fit D (5 bases each). The V gene's germline CDR1 is MDHEN and CDR2 SYDVKM. Trimming removed 3 bases at V and 3 bases at J, with 12 bases between. CDR3 size: 14 residues.

The rearrangement uses TRBV29-1 and TRBJ2-5; D may match TRBD1 or TRBD2 (5 bases each). Germline CDR1 reads SQVTM; CDR2 reads ANQGSEA. The CDR3 consists of 14 residues. The V gene lost 4 bases and the J gene lost 4 bases, with 16 bases spanning the gap. CDR3 sequence: CSVAVSVGRETQYF. The DNA of the CDR3 is TGCAGCGTTGCAGTGAGCGTGGGACGAGAGACCCAGTACTTC.

The chain uses TRBV7-9 and TRBJ2-1; no firm D call. Trimming took off 5 bases at V and 4 bases at J, with 9 bases between the two ends. This CDR3 region has 13 residues. Looked up from germline, CDR1 is SEHNR and CDR2 is FQNEAQ (reference sequence). The CDR3, as DNA: TGTGCCAGCAGCGAAGTGGGGTACAATGAGCAGTTCTTC. As protein: CASSEVGYNEQFF.